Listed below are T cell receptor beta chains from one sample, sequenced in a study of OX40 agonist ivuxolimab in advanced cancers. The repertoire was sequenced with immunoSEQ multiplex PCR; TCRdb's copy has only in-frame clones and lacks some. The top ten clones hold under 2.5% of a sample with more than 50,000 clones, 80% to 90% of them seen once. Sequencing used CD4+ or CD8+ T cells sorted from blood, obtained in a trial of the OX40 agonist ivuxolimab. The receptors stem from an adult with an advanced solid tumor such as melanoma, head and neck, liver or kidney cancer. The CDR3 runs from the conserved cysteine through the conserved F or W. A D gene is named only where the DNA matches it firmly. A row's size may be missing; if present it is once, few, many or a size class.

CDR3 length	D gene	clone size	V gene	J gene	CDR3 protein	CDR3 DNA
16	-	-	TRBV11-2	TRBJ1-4	CASSPPGGSTNEKLFF	TGTGCCAGCAGCCCCCCGGGGGGGTCAACTAATGAAAAACTGTTTTTT
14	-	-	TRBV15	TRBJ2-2	CATSRDGDTGELFF	TGTGCCACCAGCAGAGATGGCGACACCGGGGAGCTGTTTTTT
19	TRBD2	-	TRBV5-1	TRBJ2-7	CASSVPGREGGLMNHEQYF	TGCGCCAGCAGCGTTCCGGGACGGGAGGGAGGCCTAATGAACCACGAGCAGTACTTC
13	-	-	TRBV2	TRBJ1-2	CASSDQSNYGYTF	TGTGCCAGCAGTGATCAGTCTAACTATGGCTACACCTTC
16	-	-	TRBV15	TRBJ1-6	CATSRGRGINNSPLHF	TGTGCCACCAGCAGAGGGAGGGGGATAAATAATTCACCCCTCCACTTT
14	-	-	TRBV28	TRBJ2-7	CASSPRYITYEQYF	TGTGCCAGCAGCCCACGATATATAACCTACGAGCAGTACTTC
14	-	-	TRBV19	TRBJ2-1	CASSTRLDGNEQFF	TGTGCCAGTAGTACCCGGCTAGATGGGAATGAGCAGTTCTTC
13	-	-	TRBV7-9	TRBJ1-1	CASSRTQGTEAFF	TGTGCCAGCAGCCGGACTCAGGGGACTGAAGCTTTCTTT
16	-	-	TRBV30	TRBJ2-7	CAWSARNYRDIYEQYF	TGTGCCTGGAGTGCAAGGAACTACAGGGATATCTACGAGCAGTACTTC
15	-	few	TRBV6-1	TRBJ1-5	CASSDQGGGNQPQHF	TGTGCCAGCAGTGACCAGGGAGGGGGAAATCAGCCCCAGCATTTT
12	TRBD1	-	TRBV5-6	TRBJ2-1	CASSLDRGEQFF	TGTGCCAGCAGCCTAGACAGGGGTGAGCAGTTCTTC
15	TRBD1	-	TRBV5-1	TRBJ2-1	CASSPGGSLDNEQFF	TGCGCCAGCAGCCCAGGGGGCAGTCTCGACAATGAGCAGTTCTTC
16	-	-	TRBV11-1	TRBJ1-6	CASSLRVGSGESPLHF	TGTGCCAGCAGCTTAAGGGTTGGCAGTGGTGAATCACCCCTCCACTTT
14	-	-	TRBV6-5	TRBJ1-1	CASSQWGVWTEAFF	TGTGCCAGCAGTCAATGGGGGGTATGGACTGAAGCTTTCTTT
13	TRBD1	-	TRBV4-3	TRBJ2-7	CASSLSTGDEQYF	TGCGCCAGCAGCCTATCGACAGGGGACGAGCAGTACTTC
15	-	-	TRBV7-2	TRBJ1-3	CASSSGSTSGNTIYF	TGTGCCAGCAGCTCCGGGTCCACCTCTGGAAACACCATATATTTT
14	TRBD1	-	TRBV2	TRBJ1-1	CASSETGENTEAFF	TGTGCCAGCAGTGAAACAGGGGAGAACACTGAAGCTTTCTTT
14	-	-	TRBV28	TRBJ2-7	CASSFLGSSYEQYF	TGTGCCAGCAGTTTTCTGGGGAGCTCCTACGAGCAGTACTTC
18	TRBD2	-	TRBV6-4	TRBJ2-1	CASRAGTSGGHYYNEQFF	TGTGCCAGCAGGGCCGGGACTAGCGGGGGGCACTACTACAATGAGCAGTTCTTC
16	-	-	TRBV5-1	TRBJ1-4	CASSLIFSGTNEKLFF	TGCGCCAGCAGCCTGATCTTTTCGGGGACTAATGAAAAACTGTTTTTT
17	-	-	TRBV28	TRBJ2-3	CASSPSGQPQTTDTQYF	TGTGCCAGCAGTCCCTCCGGACAGCCACAGACCACAGATACGCAGTATTTT
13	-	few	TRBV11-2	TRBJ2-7	CASSLDAAYEQYF	TGTGCCAGCAGCTTAGACGCCGCCTACGAGCAGTACTTC
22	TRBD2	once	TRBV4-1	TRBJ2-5	CASSQERGVGLAGLEGQETQYF	TGCGCCAGCAGCCAAGAACGCGGGGTTGGACTAGCGGGCCTGGAGGGACAAGAGACCCAGTACTTC
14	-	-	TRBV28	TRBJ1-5	CASNRDSEYQPQHF	TGTGCCAGCAACCGGGACTCAGAGTACCAGCCCCAGCATTTT
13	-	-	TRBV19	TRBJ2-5	CASSGSMKETQYF	TGTGCCAGTAGCGGGAGCATGAAGGAGACCCAGTACTTC
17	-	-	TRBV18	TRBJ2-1	CASSPVRFSGLYNEQFF	TGTGCCAGCTCACCGGTAAGGTTCTCGGGTCTCTACAATGAGCAGTTCTTC
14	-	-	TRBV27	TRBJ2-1	CASSTVRDPEVQFF	TGTGCCAGCAGTACGGTCCGGGATCCTGAAGTGCAGTTCTTC
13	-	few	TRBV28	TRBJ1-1	CASWGPLNTEAFF	TGTGCCAGCTGGGGACCCTTGAACACTGAAGCTTTCTTT
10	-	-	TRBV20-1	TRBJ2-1	CSARKDEQFF	TGCAGTGCTCGGAAGGATGAGCAGTTCTTC
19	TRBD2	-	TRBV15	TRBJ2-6	CATLGTSGTPNSGANVLTF	TGTGCCACCCTGGGGACTAGCGGGACCCCCAATTCTGGGGCCAACGTCCTGACTTTC
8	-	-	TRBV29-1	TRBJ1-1	CSVEGAFF	TGCAGCGTTGAAGGAGCTTTCTTT
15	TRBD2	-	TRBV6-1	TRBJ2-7	CASSERAGGPHEQYF	TGTGCCAGCAGTGAGCGGGCGGGGGGGCCGCACGAGCAGTACTTC
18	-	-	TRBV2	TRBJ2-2	CASSELPTGTINTGELFF	TGTGCCAGCAGTGAACTCCCTACCGGGACAATTAACACCGGGGAGCTGTTTTTT
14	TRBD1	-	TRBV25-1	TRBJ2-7	CASSGAGGSDEQYF	TGTGCCAGCAGTGGGGCAGGGGGCAGCGACGAGCAGTACTTC
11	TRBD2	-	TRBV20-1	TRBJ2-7	CSARTSSWQYF	TGCAGTGCTAGGACTAGCAGTTGGCAGTACTTC
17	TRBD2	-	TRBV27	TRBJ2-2	CASSLAVAGGPTGELFF	TGTGCCAGCAGTTTAGCGGTAGCGGGAGGGCCGACCGGGGAGCTGTTTTTT
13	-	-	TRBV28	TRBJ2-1	CASSPPGYNEQFF	TGTGCCAGCAGCCCACCAGGCTACAATGAGCAGTTCTTC